The entry below gives a single TCR beta chain sequence along with its context. Germline V gene data show CDR1 as KGHSH and CDR2 as LQKENI. The CDR3 is made up of 13 amino acids. V lost 8 bases to trimming and J lost 2 bases; unmatched junction nucleotides: 5. Original processing methods: Quantification of nucleated cells was approximated via reference gene primer amplification. This table comes from immunoSEQ multiplex PCR, and its TCRdb copy is limited to in-frame clones, with some not included. V and J calls plus clone size are reproduced from that table; the DNA served to infer D and trimming. The table shows around 50,000 clones, with 80% to 90% occurring only once. These data belong to a study of blood T cell repertoires in COVID-19. Turning to the study itself: The United States, Italy and Spain were the sources of the acute and convalescent COVID-19 samples. The cDNA or gDNA used as material had been derived from T cells, B-cell-depleted T cells, or PBMCs.

This sequence originates from a woman aged 80 or older with acute or convalescent COVID-19. Input material: peripheral blood. J is TRBJ1-1 and V is TRBV18; TRBD1 matches 7 bases. CDR3 region: CASARQGNTEAFF. The CDR3 DNA follows: TGTGCCAGCGCTAGACAGGGAAACACTGAAGCTTTCTTT.